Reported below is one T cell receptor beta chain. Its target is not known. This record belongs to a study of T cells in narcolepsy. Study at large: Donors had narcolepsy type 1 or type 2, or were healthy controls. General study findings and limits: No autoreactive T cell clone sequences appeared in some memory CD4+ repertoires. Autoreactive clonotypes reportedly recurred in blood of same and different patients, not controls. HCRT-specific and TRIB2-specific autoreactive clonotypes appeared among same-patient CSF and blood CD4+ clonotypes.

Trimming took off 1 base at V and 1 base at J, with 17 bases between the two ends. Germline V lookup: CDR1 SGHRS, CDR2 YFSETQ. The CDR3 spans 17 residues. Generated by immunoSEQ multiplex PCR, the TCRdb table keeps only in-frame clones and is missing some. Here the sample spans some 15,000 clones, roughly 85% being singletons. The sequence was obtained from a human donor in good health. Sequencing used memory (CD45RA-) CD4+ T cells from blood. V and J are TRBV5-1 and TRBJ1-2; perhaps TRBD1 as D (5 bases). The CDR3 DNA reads TGCGCCAGCAGCTTGCCCAGGGCCAGGGAAGGTAACTATGGCTACACCTTC. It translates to CASSLPRAREGNYGYTF.